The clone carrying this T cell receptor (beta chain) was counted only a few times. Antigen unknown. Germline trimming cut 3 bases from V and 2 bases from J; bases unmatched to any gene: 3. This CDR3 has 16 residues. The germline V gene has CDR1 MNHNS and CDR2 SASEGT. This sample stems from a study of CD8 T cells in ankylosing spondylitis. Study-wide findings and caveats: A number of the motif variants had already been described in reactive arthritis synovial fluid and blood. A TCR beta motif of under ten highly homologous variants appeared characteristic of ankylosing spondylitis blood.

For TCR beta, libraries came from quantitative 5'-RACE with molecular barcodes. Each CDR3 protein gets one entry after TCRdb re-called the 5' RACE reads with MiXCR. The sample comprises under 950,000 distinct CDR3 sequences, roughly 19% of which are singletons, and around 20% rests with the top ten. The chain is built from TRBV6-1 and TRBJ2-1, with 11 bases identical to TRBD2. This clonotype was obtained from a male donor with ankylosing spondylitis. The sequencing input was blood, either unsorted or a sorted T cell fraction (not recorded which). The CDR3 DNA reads TGTGCCAGCAGTGAGCTAGCGGGGGGCCCCTACAATGAGCAGTTCTTC. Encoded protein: CASSELAGGPYNEQFF.